The following is a T cell receptor beta chain sequence with its context. This clonotype was counted only a few times. The target of this receptor is not known. No base-level quality is on record; no much larger clone is a single base apart. The data were taken from a study of T-cell memory formation after mild COVID-19 (dated by TCRdb to about 2021). Background for the entire study: TCR sequence clusters from the two donors were largely donor specific. In two donors, T-cell clones that expanded and contracted after mild COVID-19 were followed by sequencing TCRalpha and TCRbeta repertoires longitudinally. The cohort comprised two young, previously healthy adult volunteers, one female and one male.

The instrument was an Illumina NovaSeq 6000. cDNA libraries for TCRalpha and TCRbeta were prepared by 5'RACE using constant-segment primers, with sample barcodes and unique molecular identifiers added. Trizol reagent was used to extract RNA from every sample. Libraries were amplified in two PCR steps, with a second sample barcode and Illumina TruSeq adapters added in the second step. Sequencing of the libraries was done on an Illumina NovaSeq, producing 2 x 150 bp paired-end reads. The study's own analysis went as follows. The reads were demultiplexed and collapsed into UMI-guided consensus sequences using migec v1.2.7. Using mixcr v2.1.11, UMI consensuses were aligned to TRA and TRB V and J templates and then assembled into clonotypes. A clonotype was counted as expanded or contracted only if both edgeR and NoisET called the change significant, with noise models trained on biological replicates. For edgeR calls, the cutoffs were a false discovery rate-adjusted p below 0.01 and a log2 fold-change threshold of 1. PCA with hierarchical clustering of max-normalized trajectories of the 1000 most abundant clonotypes was used as exploratory dynamics analysis. Separately sequenced CD4+ and CD8+ repertoires were used to assign the CD4 or CD8 phenotype of responding clones. TCRdb's own reprocessing of the public reads used fastp at Q25 and MiXCR and kept productive beta chains. When rows share a CDR3 protein, they turn into one entry using the most common DNA and genes. The V and J calls shown here were made by TCRdb, not taken from the authors' results. The sample contains about 200,000 distinct CDR3 sequences, 9% to 10% of them found a single time. The biggest ten clones account for 3.5% of the sample.

Study-wide conclusions, independent of this receptor: Some responding clones were found in pre-infection memory, which suggests that pre-existing cross-reactive memory T cells took part in the SARS-CoV-2 response. The study covered only a couple of mild cases, and larger cohorts including severe cases with pre-infection samples were considered necessary. Clones that contracted from day 15 to 85 showed balanced CD4/CD8 phenotypes, whereas a second wave of clones that expanded from day 15 to 37 leaned towards CD4+. Contracting CD4+ clones turned up mainly in the CM and EM memory subsets, whereas EMRA was where CD8+ clones were enriched. SARS-CoV-2 specificity of the second-wave clones peaking on day 37 was not confirmed.

PBMCs were isolated by Ficoll-Paque density gradient centrifugation. Material: PBMCs or a T cell subset sorted from them (not recorded which). This clonotype was obtained from a man aged 18 to 29 who had mild COVID-19 (a few samples of this study predate the infection). The sample titles of this study are shuffled in the database, so cell type and time point are left out; the donor was told from shared clones.

The bases are TGCGCCAGCAGCTTGGAGTCGGGGACCCAGTACTTC. This sequence encodes CASSLESGTQYF. Recombination linked TRBV5-1 to TRBJ2-5; the D gene is unclear. V loses 0 bases of germline sequence and J loses 7 bases, and the interval between the two ends is 7 bases. From the cysteine up to the phenylalanine, the CDR3 has a length of 12 residues. Only the CDR3 part of the read is kept: 36 bases, read in frame from the first base. CDR1 and CDR2 (SGHRS, YFSETQ) derive from the germline V gene.